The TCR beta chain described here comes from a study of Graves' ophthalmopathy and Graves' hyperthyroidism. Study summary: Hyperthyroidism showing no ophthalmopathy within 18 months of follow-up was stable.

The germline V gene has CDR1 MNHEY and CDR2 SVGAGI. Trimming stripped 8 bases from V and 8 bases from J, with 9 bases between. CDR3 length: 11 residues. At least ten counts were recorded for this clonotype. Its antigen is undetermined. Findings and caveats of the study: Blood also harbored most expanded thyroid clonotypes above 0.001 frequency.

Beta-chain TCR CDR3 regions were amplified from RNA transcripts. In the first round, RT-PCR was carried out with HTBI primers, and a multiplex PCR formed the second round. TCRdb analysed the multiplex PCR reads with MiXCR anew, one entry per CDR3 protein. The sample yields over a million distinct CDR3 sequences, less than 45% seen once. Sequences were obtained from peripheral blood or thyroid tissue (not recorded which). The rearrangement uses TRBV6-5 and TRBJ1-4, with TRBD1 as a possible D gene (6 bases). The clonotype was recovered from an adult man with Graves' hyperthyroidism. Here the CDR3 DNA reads TGTGCCAGCGCCAGGGGAGAAAAACTGTTTTTT. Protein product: CASARGEKLFF.